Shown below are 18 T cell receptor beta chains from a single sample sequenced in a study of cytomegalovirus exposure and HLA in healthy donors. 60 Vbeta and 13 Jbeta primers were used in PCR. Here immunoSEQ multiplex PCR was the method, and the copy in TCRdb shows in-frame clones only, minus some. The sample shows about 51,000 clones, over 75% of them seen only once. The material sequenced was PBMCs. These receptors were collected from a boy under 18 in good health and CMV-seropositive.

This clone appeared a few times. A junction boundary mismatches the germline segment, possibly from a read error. The DNA for the CDR3 is TGCGCCGGCAGCTCTACTAGCTCAACAGATACGCAGTATTTT. Translating gives CAGSSTSSTDTQYF. The J gene is TRBJ2-3, the V gene TRBV5-1, with D possibly being TRBD2 (6 bases). Per the germline V gene, CDR1 is SGHRS and CDR2 is YFSETQ. This CDR3 has 14 residues.

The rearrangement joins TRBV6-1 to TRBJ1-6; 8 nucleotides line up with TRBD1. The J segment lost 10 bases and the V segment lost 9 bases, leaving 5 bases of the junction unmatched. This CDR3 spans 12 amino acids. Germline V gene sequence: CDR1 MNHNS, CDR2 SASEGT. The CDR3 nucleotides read TGTGCCAGTGGACAGGGTAACTCACCCCTCCACTTT. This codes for CASGQGNSPLHF.

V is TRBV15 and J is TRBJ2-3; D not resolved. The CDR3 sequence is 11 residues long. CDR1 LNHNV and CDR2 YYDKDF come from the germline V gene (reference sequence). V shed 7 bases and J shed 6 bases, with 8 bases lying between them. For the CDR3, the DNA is TGTGCCACCATCGTGGCCGATACGCAGTATTTT. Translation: CATIVADTQYF.

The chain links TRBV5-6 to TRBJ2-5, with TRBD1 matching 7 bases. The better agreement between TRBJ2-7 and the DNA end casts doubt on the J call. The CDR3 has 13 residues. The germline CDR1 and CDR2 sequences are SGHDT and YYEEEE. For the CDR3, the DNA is TGTGCCAGCAGTCTCAGGGGGTCCTACGAGCAGTACTTC. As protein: CASSLRGSYEQYF.

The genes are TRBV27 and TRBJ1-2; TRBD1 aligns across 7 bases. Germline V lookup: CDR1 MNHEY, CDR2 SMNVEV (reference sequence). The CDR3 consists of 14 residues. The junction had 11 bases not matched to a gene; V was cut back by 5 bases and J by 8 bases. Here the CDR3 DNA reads TGTGCCAGCAGTCCCCTACAGGGGTTGAGGGGCTACACCTTC. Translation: CASSPLQGLRGYTF.

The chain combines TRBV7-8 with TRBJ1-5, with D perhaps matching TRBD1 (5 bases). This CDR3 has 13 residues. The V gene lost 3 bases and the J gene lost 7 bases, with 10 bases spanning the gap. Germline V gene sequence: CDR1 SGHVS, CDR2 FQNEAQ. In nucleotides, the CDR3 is TGTGCCAGCAGCTTCCAGGGAACCCAGCCCCAGCATTTT. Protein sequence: CASSFQGTQPQHF.

CDR3 protein: CASKSSGGNYEQYF. The DNA of the CDR3 is TGTGCCAGCAAGTCCTCCGGGGGGAACTACGAGCAGTACTTC. The chain joins TRBV7-9 to TRBJ2-5; TRBD2 matches at 7 bases. The better agreement between TRBJ2-7 and the DNA end casts doubt on the J call. In germline, CDR1 is SEHNR, CDR2 FQNEAQ (reference sequence). CDR3 length equals 14 residues.

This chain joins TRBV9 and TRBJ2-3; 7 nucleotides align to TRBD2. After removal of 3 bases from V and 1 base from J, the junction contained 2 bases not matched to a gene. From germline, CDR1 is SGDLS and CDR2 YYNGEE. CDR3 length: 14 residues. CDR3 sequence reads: CASSGAGGTDTQYF. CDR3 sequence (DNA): TGTGCCAGCAGCGGGGCGGGGGGCACAGATACGCAGTATTTT.

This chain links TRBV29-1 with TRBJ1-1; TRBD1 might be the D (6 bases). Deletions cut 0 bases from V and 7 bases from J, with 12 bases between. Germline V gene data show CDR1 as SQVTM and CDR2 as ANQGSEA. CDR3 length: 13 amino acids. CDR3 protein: CSVEEQGWGEAFF. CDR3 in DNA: TGCAGCGTTGAAGAACAGGGTTGGGGTGAAGCTTTCTTT.

As DNA, the CDR3 is TGTGCCAGCAGCCAAGGTGGTGGGGCCCTTAATTCACCCCTCCACTTT. It codes for CASSQGGGALNSPLHF. V usage is TRBV14 and J usage is TRBJ1-6; tentative D call: TRBD1 (5 bases). Trimming removed 1 base at V and 6 bases at J, with 13 bases between. Germline CDR1 is SGHDN and CDR2 is FVKESK. The CDR3 has 16 residues.

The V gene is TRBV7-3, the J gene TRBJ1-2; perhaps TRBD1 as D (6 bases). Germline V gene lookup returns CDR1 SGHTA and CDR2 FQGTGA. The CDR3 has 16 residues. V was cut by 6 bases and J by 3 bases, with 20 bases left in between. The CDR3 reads CASSRELRQEDYGYTF. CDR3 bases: TGTGCCAGCAGTCGTGAATTGCGACAGGAAGACTATGGCTACACCTTC.

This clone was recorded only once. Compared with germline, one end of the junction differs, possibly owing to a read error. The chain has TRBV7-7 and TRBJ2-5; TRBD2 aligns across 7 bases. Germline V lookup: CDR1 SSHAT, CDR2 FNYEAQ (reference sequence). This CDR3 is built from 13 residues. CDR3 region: CASSLGAAGAQYF. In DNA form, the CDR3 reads TGTGCTAGCAGCTTAGGGGCCGCGGGAGCCCAGTACTTC.

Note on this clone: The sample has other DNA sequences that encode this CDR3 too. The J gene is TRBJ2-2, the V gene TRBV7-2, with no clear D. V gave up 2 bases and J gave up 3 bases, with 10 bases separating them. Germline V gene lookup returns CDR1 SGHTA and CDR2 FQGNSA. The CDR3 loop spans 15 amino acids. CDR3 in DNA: TGTGCCAGCAGCTTAACGATTCGGGACACCGGGGAGCTGTTTTTT. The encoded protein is CASSLTIRDTGELFF. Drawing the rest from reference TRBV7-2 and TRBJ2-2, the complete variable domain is GAGVSQSPSNKVTEKGKDVELRCDPISGHTALYWYRQSLGQGLEFLIYFQGNSAPDKSGLPSDRFSAERTGGSVSTLTIQRTQQEDSAVYLCASSLTIRDTGELFFGEGSRLTVL.

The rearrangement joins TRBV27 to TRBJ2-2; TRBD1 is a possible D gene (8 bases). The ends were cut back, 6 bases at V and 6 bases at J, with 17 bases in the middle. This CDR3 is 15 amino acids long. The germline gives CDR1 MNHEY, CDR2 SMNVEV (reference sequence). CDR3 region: CASSHFTGGAGELFF. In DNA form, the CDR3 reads TGTGCCAGCAGCCACTTTACAGGGGGGGCCGGGGAGCTGTTTTTT.

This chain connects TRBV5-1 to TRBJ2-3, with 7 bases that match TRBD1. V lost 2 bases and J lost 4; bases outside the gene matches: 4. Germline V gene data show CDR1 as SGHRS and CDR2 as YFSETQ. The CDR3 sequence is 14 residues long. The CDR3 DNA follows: TGCGCCAGCAGCTTATTGACAGGGTCAGATACGCAGTATTTT. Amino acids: CASSLLTGSDTQYF.

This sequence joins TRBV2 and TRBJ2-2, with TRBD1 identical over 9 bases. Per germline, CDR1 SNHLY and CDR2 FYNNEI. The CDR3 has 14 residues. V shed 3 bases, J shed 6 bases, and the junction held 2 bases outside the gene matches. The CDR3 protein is CASSEGQGAGELFF. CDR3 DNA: TGTGCCAGCAGTGAGGGACAGGGCGCCGGGGAGCTGTTTTTT.

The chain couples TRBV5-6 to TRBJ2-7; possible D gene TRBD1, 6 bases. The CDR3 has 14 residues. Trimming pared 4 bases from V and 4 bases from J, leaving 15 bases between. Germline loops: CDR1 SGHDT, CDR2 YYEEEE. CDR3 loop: CASSPLQGLYEQYF. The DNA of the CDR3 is TGTGCCAGCAGCCCCCTTCAGGGGCTTTACGAGCAGTACTTC. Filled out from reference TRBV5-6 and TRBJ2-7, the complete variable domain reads DAGVTQSPTHLIKTRGQQVTLRCSPKSGHDTVSWYQQALGQGPQFIFQYYEEEERQRGNFPDRFSGHQFPNYSSELNVNALLLGDSALYLCASSPLQGLYEQYFGPGTRLTVT.

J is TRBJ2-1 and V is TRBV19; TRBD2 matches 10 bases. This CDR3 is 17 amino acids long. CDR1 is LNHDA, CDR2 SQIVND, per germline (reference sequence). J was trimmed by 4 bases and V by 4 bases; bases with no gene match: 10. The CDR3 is CASSTGSGGRYYNEQFF. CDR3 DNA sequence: TGTGCCAGTAGTACGGGTAGCGGGGGGCGTTATTACAATGAGCAGTTCTTC.